These 2 T cell receptor beta chains were all obtained from the same sample, sequenced in a study of graft-versus-host responses after intestinal transplantation. The data were produced by immunoSEQ multiplex PCR, yet TCRdb's version contains in-frame clones alone and is incomplete. The sample has 25,000 to 30,000 clones; about 85% are singletons. The specimen comprised PBMCs, sampled about 15 months after intestinal transplantation. The receptors were sampled from a human patient who received an intestinal transplant, so some T cells may come from the graft donor.

The chain joins TRBV9 to TRBJ2-2; D gene unclear. CDR1 is SGDLS, CDR2 YYNGEE, per germline. This CDR3 region has 15 residues. V dropped 0 bases and J dropped 4 bases, with 10 bases sitting between them. The CDR3 loop is CASSVGGGTTGELFF. The CDR3 DNA is TGTGCCAGCAGCGTAGGAGGCGGTACCACCGGGGAGCTGTTTTTT.

V is TRBV25-1 and J is TRBJ1-6; unclear D gene. Germline-derived CDR1 and CDR2 are MGHDK and SYGVNS. This CDR3 comprises 13 residues. The V end lost 7 bases, the J end lost 10 bases, and 14 bases lay between the germline ends. CDR3 DNA: TGTGCCAGCAAACCGGAGGTTGTCTCACCCCTCCACTTT. Its protein product is CASKPEVVSPLHF.